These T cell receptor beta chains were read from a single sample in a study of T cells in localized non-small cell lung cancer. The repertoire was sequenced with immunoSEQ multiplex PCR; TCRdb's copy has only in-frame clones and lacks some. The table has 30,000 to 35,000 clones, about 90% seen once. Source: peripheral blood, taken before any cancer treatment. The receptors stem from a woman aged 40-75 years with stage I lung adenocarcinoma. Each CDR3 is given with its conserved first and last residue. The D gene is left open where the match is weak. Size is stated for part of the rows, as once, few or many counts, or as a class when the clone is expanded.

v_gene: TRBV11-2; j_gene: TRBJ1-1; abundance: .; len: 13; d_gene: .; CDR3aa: CASSLDRGRGAFF; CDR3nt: TGTGCCAGCAGCTTAGATCGAGGCCGAGGAGCTTTCTTT
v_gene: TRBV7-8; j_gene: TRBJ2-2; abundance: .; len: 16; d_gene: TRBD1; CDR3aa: CASSLGTGQATGELFF; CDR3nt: TGTGCCAGCAGCTTAGGAACGGGACAGGCCACCGGGGAGCTGTTTTTT
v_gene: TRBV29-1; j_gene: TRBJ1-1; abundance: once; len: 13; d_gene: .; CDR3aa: CSAVGQGSTEAFF; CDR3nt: TGCAGCGCCGTGGGGCAGGGGTCCACTGAAGCTTTCTTT
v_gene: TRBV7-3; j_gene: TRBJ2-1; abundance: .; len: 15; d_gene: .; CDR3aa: CASSLEQGSYNEQFF; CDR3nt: TGTGCCAGCAGCTTAGAACAGGGCTCCTACAATGAGCAGTTCTTC
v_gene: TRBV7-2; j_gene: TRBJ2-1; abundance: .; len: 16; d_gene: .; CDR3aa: CASSPGTAQSYNEQFF; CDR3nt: TGTGCCAGCAGCCCCGGGACGGCCCAGTCCTACAATGAGCAGTTCTTC
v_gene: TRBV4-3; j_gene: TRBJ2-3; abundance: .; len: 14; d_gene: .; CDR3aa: CASSQDKGTDTQYF; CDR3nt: TGCGCCAGCAGCCAAGATAAGGGTACAGATACGCAGTATTTT
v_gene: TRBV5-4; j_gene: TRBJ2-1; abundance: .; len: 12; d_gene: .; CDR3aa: CASSRGNREQFF; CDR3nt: TGTGCCAGCAGCCGAGGTAATCGTGAGCAGTTCTTC
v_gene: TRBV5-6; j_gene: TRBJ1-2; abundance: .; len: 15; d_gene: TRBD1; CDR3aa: CASSAWTGNRYGYTF; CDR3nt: TGTGCCAGCAGCGCCTGGACAGGGAATCGCTATGGCTACACCTTC
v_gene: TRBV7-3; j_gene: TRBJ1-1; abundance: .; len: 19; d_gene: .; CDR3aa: CASSLDGMPHIDDDTEAFF; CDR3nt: TGTGCCAGCAGCTTAGATGGAATGCCCCATATTGATGATGACACTGAAGCTTTCTTT
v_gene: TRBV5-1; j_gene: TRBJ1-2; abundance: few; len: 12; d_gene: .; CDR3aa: CASSPPGGGYTF; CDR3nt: TGCGCCAGCAGTCCTCCCGGGGGAGGCTACACCTTC
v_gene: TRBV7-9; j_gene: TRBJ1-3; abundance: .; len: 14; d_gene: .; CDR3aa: CASSRPSRGNTIYF; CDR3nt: TGTGCCAGCAGTCGACCCTCCCGGGGAAACACCATATATTTT
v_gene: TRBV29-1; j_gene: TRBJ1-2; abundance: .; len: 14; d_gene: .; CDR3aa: CSVMGSQRYYGYTF; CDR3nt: TGCAGCGTAATGGGCTCTCAAAGGTACTATGGCTACACCTTC
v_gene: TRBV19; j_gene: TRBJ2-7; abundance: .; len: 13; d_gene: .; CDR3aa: CASSIELAVEQYF; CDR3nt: TGTGCCAGTAGTATAGAATTAGCGGTCGAGCAGTACTTC
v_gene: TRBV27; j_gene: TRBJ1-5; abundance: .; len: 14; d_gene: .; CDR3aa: CASSRGRNNQPQHF; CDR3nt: TGTGCCAGCAGCCGGGGACGGAACAATCAGCCCCAGCATTTT
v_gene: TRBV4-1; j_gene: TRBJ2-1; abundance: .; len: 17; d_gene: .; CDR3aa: CASSLRAQRESYNEQFF; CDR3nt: TGCGCCAGCAGCTTAAGGGCACAGCGCGAGTCCTACAATGAGCAGTTCTTC
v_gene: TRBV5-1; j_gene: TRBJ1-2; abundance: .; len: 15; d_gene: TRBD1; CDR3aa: CASRLPGQGRDGYTF; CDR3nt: TGCGCCAGCAGGCTGCCGGGACAGGGGAGGGATGGCTACACCTTC
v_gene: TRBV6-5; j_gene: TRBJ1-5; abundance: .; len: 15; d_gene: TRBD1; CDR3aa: CAIENTGVTSQPQHF; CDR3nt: TGTGCCATCGAAAATACAGGGGTAACGTCTCAGCCCCAGCATTTT
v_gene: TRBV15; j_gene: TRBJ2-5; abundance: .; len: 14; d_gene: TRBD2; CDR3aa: CATNPGGGMETQYF; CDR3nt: TGTGCCACCAACCCTGGCGGGGGGATGGAGACCCAGTACTTC
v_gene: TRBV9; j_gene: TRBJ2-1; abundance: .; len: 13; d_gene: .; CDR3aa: CASSVEAGQEQFF; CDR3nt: TGTGCCAGCAGCGTAGAGGCGGGGCAGGAGCAGTTCTTC
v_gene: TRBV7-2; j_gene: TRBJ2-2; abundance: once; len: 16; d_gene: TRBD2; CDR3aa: CASSSTSGGNTGELFF; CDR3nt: TGTGCCAGCAGCTCGACTAGCGGGGGGAACACCGGGGAGCTGTTTTTT
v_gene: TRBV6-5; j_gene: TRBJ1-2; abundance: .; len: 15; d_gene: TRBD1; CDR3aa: CASSYYEGADESYTF; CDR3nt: TGTGCCAGCAGTTACTATGAGGGGGCCGACGAGAGCTACACCTTC
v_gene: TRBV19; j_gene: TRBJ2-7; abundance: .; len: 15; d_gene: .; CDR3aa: CATRGGTEVSYEQYF; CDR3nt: TGTGCCACAAGAGGGGGGACAGAAGTCTCCTACGAGCAGTACTTC
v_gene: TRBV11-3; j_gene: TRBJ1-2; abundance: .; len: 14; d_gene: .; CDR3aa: CASSQTGIGYGYTF; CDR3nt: TGTGCCAGCAGTCAAACAGGGATAGGCTATGGCTACACCTTC
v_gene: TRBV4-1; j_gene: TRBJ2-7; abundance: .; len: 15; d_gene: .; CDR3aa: CASSQELTAAYEQYF; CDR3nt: TGCGCCAGCAGCCAAGAGCTAACGGCGGCTTACGAGCAGTACTTC
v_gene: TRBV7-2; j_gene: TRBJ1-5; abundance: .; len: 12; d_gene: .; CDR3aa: CASTDGNQPQHF; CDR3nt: TGTGCCAGCACCGACGGAAATCAGCCCCAGCATTTT
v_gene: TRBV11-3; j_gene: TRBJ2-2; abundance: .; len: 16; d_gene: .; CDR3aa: CASRAPGLGNTGELFF; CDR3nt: TGTGCCAGCAGGGCGCCCGGTCTGGGGAACACCGGGGAGCTGTTTTTT
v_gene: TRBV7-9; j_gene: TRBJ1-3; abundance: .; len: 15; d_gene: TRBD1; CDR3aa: CASSPWTGAGNTIYF; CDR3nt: TGTGCCAGCAGCCCGTGGACAGGGGCTGGAAACACCATATATTTT
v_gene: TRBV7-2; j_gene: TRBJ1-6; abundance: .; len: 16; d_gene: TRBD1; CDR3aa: CASSGGRGLVGSPLHF; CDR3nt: TGTGCCAGCAGCGGGGGCAGGGGGCTGGTGGGGTCACCCCTCCACTTT
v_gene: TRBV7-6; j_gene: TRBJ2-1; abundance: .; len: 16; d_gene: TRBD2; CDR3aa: CASSLEVAGGYNEQFF; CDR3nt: TGTGCCAGCAGCTTAGAGGTTGCGGGGGGTTACAATGAGCAGTTCTTC
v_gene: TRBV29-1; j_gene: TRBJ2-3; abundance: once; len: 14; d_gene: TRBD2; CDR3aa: CSVEPSGSTDTQYF; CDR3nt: TGCAGCGTTGAACCTAGCGGTAGCACAGATACGCAGTATTTT
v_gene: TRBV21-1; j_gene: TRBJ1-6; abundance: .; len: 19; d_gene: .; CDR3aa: CASSKVGGRGGSYNSPLHF; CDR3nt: TGTGCCAGCAGCAAAGTGGGGGGAAGGGGAGGCTCCTATAATTCACCCCTCCACTTT
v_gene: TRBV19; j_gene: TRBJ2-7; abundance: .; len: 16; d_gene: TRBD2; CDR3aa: CASSGRTSLELREQYF; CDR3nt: TGTGCCAGTAGTGGCCGGACTAGTCTTGAGCTACGCGAGCAGTACTTC
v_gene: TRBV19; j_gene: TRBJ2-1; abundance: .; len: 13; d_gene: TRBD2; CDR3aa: CASSREGQNEQFF; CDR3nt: TGTGCCAGTAGTAGGGAGGGGCAAAATGAGCAGTTCTTC
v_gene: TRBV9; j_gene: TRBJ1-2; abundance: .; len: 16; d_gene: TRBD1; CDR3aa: CASSASPGQGENGYTF; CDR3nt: TGTGCCAGCAGCGCCTCCCCGGGACAGGGAGAGAATGGCTACACCTTC
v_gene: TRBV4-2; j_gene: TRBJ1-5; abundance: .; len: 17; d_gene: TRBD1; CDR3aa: CASSQDGPGQGGQPQHF; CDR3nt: TGTGCCAGCAGCCAAGATGGGCCGGGACAGGGAGGTCAGCCCCAGCATTTT
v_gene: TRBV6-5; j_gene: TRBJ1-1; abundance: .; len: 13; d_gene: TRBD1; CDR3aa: CASRTGESTEAFF; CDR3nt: TGTGCCAGCAGGACAGGGGAGAGCACTGAAGCTTTCTTT
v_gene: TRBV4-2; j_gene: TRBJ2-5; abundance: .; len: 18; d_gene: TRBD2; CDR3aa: CASSQRGLAGGPMETQYF; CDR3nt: TGTGCCAGCAGCCAACGTGGACTAGCGGGGGGCCCTATGGAGACCCAGTACTTC
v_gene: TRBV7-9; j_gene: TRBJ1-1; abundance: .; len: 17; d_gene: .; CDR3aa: CASSFPSPVKGGAEAFF; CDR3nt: TGTGCCAGCAGCTTCCCTTCTCCAGTCAAAGGTGGTGCTGAAGCTTTCTTT
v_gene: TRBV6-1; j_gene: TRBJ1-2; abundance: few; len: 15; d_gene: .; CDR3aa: CASSVNGGHHFGYTF; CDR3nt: TGTGCCAGCAGTGTAAATGGAGGCCACCACTTCGGCTACACCTTC
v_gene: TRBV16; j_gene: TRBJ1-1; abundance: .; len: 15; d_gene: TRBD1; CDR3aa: CASSTGQGAGTEAFF; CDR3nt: TGTGCCAGCAGCACCGGACAGGGGGCGGGAACTGAAGCTTTCTTT
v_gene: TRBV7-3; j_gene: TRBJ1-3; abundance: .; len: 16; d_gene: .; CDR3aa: CASSLTGEFSGNTIYF; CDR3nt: TGTGCCAGCAGCTTAACGGGAGAGTTTTCTGGAAACACCATATATTTT
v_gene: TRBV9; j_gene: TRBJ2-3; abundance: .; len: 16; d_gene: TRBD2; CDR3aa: CASSVGAGGPWDTQYF; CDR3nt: TGTGCCAGCAGCGTAGGAGCGGGGGGGCCCTGGGATACGCAGTATTTT
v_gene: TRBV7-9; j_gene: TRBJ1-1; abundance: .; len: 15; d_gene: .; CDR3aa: CASSLEGSLNTEAFF; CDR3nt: TGTGCCAGCAGCTTAGAGGGGAGTTTAAACACTGAAGCTTTCTTT
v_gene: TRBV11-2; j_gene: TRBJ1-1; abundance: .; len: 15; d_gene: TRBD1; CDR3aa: CASSLGTGLNTEAFF; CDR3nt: TGTGCCAGCAGCCTCGGGACAGGCCTGAACACTGAAGCTTTCTTT
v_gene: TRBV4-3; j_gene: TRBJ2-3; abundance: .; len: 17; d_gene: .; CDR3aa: CASSQDGAAGSTDTQYF; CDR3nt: TGCGCCAGCAGCCAAGATGGGGCAGCAGGAAGCACAGATACGCAGTATTTT
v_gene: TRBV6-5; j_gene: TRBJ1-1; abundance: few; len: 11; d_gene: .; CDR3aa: CASSYGPRAFF; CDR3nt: TGTGCCAGCAGTTACGGACCCCGGGCTTTCTTT
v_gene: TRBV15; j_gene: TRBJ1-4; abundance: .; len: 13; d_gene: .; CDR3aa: CATRHATNEKLFF; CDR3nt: TGTGCCACCCGTCATGCAACTAATGAAAAACTGTTTTTT
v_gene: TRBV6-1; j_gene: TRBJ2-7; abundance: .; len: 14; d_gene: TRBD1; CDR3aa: CASSVKTGGHEQYF; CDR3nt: TGTGCCAGCAGTGTAAAAACAGGGGGGCACGAGCAGTACTTC
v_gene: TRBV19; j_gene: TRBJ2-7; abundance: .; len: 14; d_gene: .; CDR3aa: CASSIYGNTYEQYF; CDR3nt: TGTGCCAGTAGTATCTATGGAAATACCTACGAGCAGTACTTC
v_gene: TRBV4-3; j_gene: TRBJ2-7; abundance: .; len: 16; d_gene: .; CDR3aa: CASSQDRGLAPYEQYF; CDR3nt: TGCGCCAGCAGCCAAGATAGGGGGTTAGCCCCCTACGAGCAGTACTTC
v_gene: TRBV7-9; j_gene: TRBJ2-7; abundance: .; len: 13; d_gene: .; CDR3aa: CASSFARGGEQYF; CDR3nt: TGTGCCAGCAGCTTCGCGAGGGGGGGCGAGCAGTACTTC
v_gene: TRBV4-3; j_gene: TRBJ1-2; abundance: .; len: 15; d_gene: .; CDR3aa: CASSQDFEGIYGYTF; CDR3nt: TGCGCCAGCAGCCAAGATTTCGAAGGGATCTATGGCTACACCTTC
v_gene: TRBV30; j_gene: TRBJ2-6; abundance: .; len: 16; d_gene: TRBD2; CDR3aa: CAWSPPGGFGANVLTF; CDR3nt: TGTGCCTGGAGTCCCCCGGGGGGGTTTGGGGCCAACGTCCTGACTTTC
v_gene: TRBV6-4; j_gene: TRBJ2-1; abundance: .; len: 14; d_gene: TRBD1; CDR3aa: CASSEASTGTEQFF; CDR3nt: TGTGCCAGCAGTGAAGCATCGACAGGGACTGAGCAGTTCTTC